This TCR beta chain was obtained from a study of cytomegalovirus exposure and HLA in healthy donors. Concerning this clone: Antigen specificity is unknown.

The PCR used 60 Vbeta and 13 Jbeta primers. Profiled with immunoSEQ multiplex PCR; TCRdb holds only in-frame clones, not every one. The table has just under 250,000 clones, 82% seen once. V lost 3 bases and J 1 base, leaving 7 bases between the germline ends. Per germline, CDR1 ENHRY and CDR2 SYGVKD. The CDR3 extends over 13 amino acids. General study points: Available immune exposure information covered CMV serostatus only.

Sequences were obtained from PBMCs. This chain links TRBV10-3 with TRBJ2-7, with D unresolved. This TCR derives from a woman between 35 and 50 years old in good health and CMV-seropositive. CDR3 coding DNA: TGTGCCATCAGTGACCAGGTGTCCTACGAGCAGTACTTC. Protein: CAISDQVSYEQYF.